This TCR beta chain emerged from a study of T cells after yellow fever vaccination (dated by TCRdb to 2018 to 2020). About the investigation overall: The SMART-Seq v4 Ultra Low Input RNA kit was used to prepare libraries from fractions with low cell numbers. To track T-cell clones before and after primary and booster YFV17D yellow fever vaccination, bulk TCR alpha and beta repertoires were sequenced longitudinally. The cohort comprised two healthy male donors, one aged 18 to 30 and one aged 30 to 40 years. Blood was collected at multiple timepoints before and after primary and secondary immunization, and bulk PBMC replicates and cell subsets were isolated.

Concerning this clonotype: This receptor's antigen is unknown. Base qualities are not provided; no much larger clone lies one nucleotide away.

What the treatment or condition label conveys for this sample: live attenuated yellow fever vaccine strain. PBMCs were isolated from peripheral blood using a standard Ficoll-Paque protocol. CD4 and CD8 T-cell fractions were isolated with Dynabeads CD4 and CD8 positive selection kits. TriZol was used to extract RNA from bulk PBMCs, CD4 and CD8 fractions, and dextramer-positive and dextramer-negative fractions. Deletion took 4 bases off V and 3 bases off J, with a span of 9 bases between the germline ends. CDR1 SQVTM and CDR2 ANQGSEA were looked up in the germline V gene. From the cysteine through the phenylalanine, the CDR3 covers 12 amino acids. Of the read, only the CDR3 DNA is kept; its 36 bases are in frame from base 1. Study-wide conclusions, independent of this receptor: Because only two donors were included in the study, the extent to which the findings can be generalized is limited. Compared with the primary T-cell response, the secondary T-cell response was weaker but faster, peaking on day 5 rather than day 15. A small fraction of clonotypes showed up in both the CD4 and CD8 compartments, probably as a result of convergent recombination. Most clones expanded after primary vaccination (approximately 96% of CD4 and roughly 90% of CD8) were re-detected after the booster, suggesting that broad memory maintenance occurred. Computational filtering was needed because FACS-sorted repertoires could contain abundant contaminating clonotypes from the bulk population.

TCRdb records Illumina NovaSeq 6000 as the sequencer. TCR cDNA was synthesized by 5'RACE template switching, which introduced a universal primer site and unique molecular identifiers. cDNA synthesis was primed from both the TCR alpha and TCR beta constant segments. Libraries were amplified in two PCR steps, with sample barcodes and sequencing adapters added in the second step. Sequencing of the libraries was done on either Illumina HiSeq 2500 (2x100 bp) or NovaSeq (2x150 bp). The original methods were these. MIGEC handled demultiplexing of reads and collapsing into UMI consensus sequences, while MiXCR performed V(D)J alignment. Vaccine-responding clonotypes were identified with edgeR using replicate PBMC samples, with FDR below 0.01 and a log2 fold change above 5 up to day 15 being required. Each bulk clonotype received a CD4 or CD8 identity based on whether the sequenced CD4 or CD8 repertoire contained that clonotype at higher abundance. TCRdb passed the public sequencing reads through fastp at Q25 and MiXCR, retaining productive beta sequences. Rows matching on CDR3 protein sequence are summarized as one entry with the most common DNA and genes. TCRdb's processing, not the authors', yielded these V and J calls. This sample lists about 320,000 distinct CDR3 sequences; around 10% were detected once. The biggest ten clones account for under 4% of the sample.

The sequences come from CD4+ T cells sorted from PBMCs, collected 45 days after the yellow fever booster vaccination. This clonotype was obtained from a man aged 18 to 35 who received the YFV17D yellow fever vaccine. Rearrangement joined TRBV29-1 to TRBJ2-5; no D gene is confidently identified. The CDR3 corresponds to CSVAWRKETQYF. The base sequence is TGCAGCGTTGCTTGGCGAAAAGAGACCCAGTACTTC.